One T cell receptor (beta chain) is described in this entry. CDR3 length equals 13 residues. Germline assignment: CDR1 MNHEY and CDR2 SMNVEV (reference sequence). Trimming shortened V by 5 bases and J by 4 bases, and 12 bases separated the two germline ends. TCRdb's table, derived via immunoSEQ multiplex PCR, lists solely in-frame clones and lacks some. Found here are 560,000 or so clones, roughly 96% of them singletons; the top ten hold about 0.12%. The sample comes from a study of shared clonotypes between healthy human individuals. Terminally differentiated effector memory CD45RA+ cells were excluded by CCR7 positive selection of CD45RO-negative cells.

The gene calls are TRBV27 and TRBJ2-7; D is ambiguous. Material for sequencing was naive CD8+ T cells sorted from blood. This receptor was obtained from a young woman in good health. The CDR3 nucleotides are TGTGCCAGCAGTCCAGGTGCCGGGTACGAGCAGTACTTC. Its protein product is CASSPGAGYEQYF.